The present TCR beta chain was sequenced within a study of blood T cell repertoires in COVID-19. Study details: Whether acute or convalescent, the COVID-19 samples came from the United States, Italy and Spain. The cDNA or gDNA used as material had been derived from T cells, B-cell-depleted T cells, or PBMCs.

TCRdb's table, derived via immunoSEQ multiplex PCR, lists solely in-frame clones and lacks some. The profile shows 150,000 to 200,000 clones, about 77% of them singletons. This CDR3 spans 15 amino acids. The V end was cut by 0 bases, the J end by 8 bases, with 16 bases between. Germline values: CDR1 LGHNA, CDR2 YNFKEQ. The V and J genes are TRBV4-2 and TRBJ1-2, with D possibly matching TRBD1 (6 bases). The origin of this receptor is a woman between 45 and 60 years old with acute COVID-19. The sample taken for sequencing was PBMCs or T cells enriched from blood (not recorded which). This CDR3 reads CASSQDGGGLYGYTF. For the CDR3, the DNA is TGTGCCAGCAGCCAAGATGGGGGCGGACTTTACGGCTACACCTTC.